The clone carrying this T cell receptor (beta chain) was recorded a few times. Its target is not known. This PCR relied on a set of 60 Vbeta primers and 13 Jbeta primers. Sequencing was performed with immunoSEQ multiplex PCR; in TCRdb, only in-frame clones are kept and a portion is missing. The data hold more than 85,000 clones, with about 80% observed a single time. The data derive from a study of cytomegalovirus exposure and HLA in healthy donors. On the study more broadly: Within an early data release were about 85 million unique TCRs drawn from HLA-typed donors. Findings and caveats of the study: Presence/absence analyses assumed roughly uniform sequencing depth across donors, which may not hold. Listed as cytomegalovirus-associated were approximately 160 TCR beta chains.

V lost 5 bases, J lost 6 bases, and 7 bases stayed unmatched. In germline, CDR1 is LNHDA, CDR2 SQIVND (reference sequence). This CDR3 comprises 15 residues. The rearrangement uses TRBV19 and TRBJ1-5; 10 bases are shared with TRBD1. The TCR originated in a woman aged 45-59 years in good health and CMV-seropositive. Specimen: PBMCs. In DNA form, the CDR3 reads TGTGCCAGTAGTGTGACAGGGGGCGCGGTTCAGCCCCAGCATTTT. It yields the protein CASSVTGGAVQPQHF. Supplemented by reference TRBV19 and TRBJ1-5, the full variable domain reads DGGITQSPKYLFRKEGQNVTLSCEQNLNHDAMYWYRQDPGQGLRLIYYSQIVNDFQKGDIAEGYSVSREKKESFPLTVTSAQKNPTAFYLCASSVTGGAVQPQHFGDGTRLSIL.